A selection of T cell receptor beta chains follows, all from one sample in a study of post-analysis software for immune sequencing data. TCRdb reanalysed the PCR reads using MiXCR and keeps one entry per CDR3 protein. The sample consists of a few hundred thousand distinct CDR3 sequences, roughly 34% of them appearing once. The sequenced material came from blood. All receptors come from a girl aged 2 to 17 with multiple sclerosis. Each CDR3 is given with its conserved first and last residue. The D gene is left open where the match is weak. The size of a clone is reported for some rows only, either as once, few or many, or as a class for expanded clones.

d_gene	v_gene	abundance	j_gene	CDR3aa	CDR3nt
NA	TRBV5-6	few	TRBJ2-7	CASSLGPIAYEQYF	TGTGCCAGCAGCTTGGGCCCTATCGCCTACGAGCAGTACTTC
NA	TRBV29-1	NA	TRBJ2-5	CSVAGSVDQETQYF	TGCAGCGTGGCCGGGAGCGTCGATCAAGAGACCCAGTACTTC
NA	TRBV5-1	few	TRBJ2-7	CASSPEVVGGKEYF	TGCGCCAGCAGCCCGGAGGTGGTCGGGGGTAAAGAGTACTTC
NA	TRBV6-6	NA	TRBJ1-5	CASSQDSGQLGPQHF	TGTGCCAGCAGCCAGGACTCGGGGCAGCTTGGGCCCCAGCATTTT
TRBD1	TRBV4-1	NA	TRBJ2-5	CASSQGGQPQETQYF	TGCGCCAGCAGCCAAGGGGGACAGCCCCAAGAGACCCAGTACTTC
NA	TRBV7-9	NA	TRBJ1-2	CASSLDGIQGDGYTF	TGTGCCAGCAGCTTAGATGGAATTCAGGGAGATGGCTACACCTTC
NA	TRBV20-1	NA	TRBJ1-1	CSARYRMNTEAFF	TGCAGTGCTAGGTACAGGATGAACACTGAAGCTTTCTTT
TRBD1	TRBV20-1	NA	TRBJ2-5	CSAVTGEQYF	TGCAGTGCTGTGACAGGGGAGCAGTACTTC
NA	TRBV20-1	NA	TRBJ2-5	CSARDQVRDPRQTQYF	TGCAGTGCTAGAGACCAAGTCCGGGACCCCAGGCAGACCCAGTACTTC
NA	TRBV6-5	NA	TRBJ1-4	CASSPLWGLSREKLFF	TGTGCCAGCAGTCCCCTTTGGGGGCTTAGTAGGGAAAAACTGTTTTTT
NA	TRBV4-2	few	TRBJ1-3	CASSQAMGGSGNTIYF	TGTGCCAGCAGCCAAGCCATGGGAGGCTCTGGAAACACCATATATTTT
NA	TRBV5-1	NA	TRBJ1-1	CASSSGLMNTEAFF	TGCGCCAGCAGCTCGGGACTCATGAACACTGAAGCTTTCTTT
NA	TRBV7-2	NA	TRBJ2-7	CASSLGPRPLYEQYF	TGTGCCAGCAGCTTAGGGCCGCGACCTCTCTACGAGCAGTACTTC
NA	TRBV4-1	few	TRBJ2-3	CASSQFDRSDTQYF	TGCGCCAGCAGCCAATTCGACCGGTCGGATACGCAGTATTTT
NA	TRBV12-3/TRBV12-4	NA	TRBJ1-1	CASSLGHAGLGYTEAFF	TGTGCCAGCAGTTTAGGACATGCTGGATTGGGTTACACTGAAGCTTTCTTT
TRBD1	TRBV18	few	TRBJ2-7	CASSPQGAGPPLEQYF	TGTGCCAGCTCACCACAGGGGGCAGGGCCACCCCTCGAGCAGTACTTC
NA	TRBV7-9	few	TRBJ1-4	CASSSTTALNEKLFF	TGTGCCAGCAGCTCTACCACAGCCCTTAATGAAAAACTGTTTTTT
NA	TRBV6-6	NA	TRBJ2-7	CASSYSITAYEQYF	TGTGCCAGCAGTTACTCCATAACTGCCTACGAGCAGTACTTC
TRBD1	TRBV20-1	NA	TRBJ1-4	CSARGWDRSNEKLFF	TGCAGTGCTAGAGGTTGGGACAGATCAAATGAAAAACTGTTTTTT
NA	TRBV20-1	few	TRBJ2-5	CSARDNLGGAQYF	TGCAGTGCTAGAGATAATCTGGGTGGGGCCCAGTACTTC
NA	TRBV3-1	few	TRBJ2-3	CASSQPGGLWDTQYF	TGTGCCAGCAGCCAACCGGGGGGCCTTTGGGATACGCAGTATTTT
TRBD1	TRBV9	few	TRBJ1-1	CASSVEGQGGYTEAFF	TGTGCCAGCAGCGTAGAGGGACAGGGTGGATACACTGAAGCTTTCTTT
NA	TRBV6-2/TRBV6-3	NA	TRBJ2-5	CASRQVEGDQETQYF	TGTGCCAGCAGGCAGGTTGAGGGTGACCAAGAGACCCAGTACTTC
NA	TRBV15	few	TRBJ1-5	CATSRAPGSNQPQHF	TGTGCCACCAGCAGAGCTCCGGGGAGCAATCAGCCCCAGCATTTT
NA	TRBV5-1	many	TRBJ2-3	CASSFNGGGTDTQYF	TGCGCCAGCAGCTTCAACGGTGGAGGCACAGATACGCAGTATTTT
TRBD2	TRBV29-1	few	TRBJ2-1	CSVLAGGIYNEQFF	TGCAGCGTTCTAGCGGGGGGGATCTACAATGAGCAGTTCTTC
NA	TRBV12-3/TRBV12-4	few	TRBJ2-1	CASSSTEDQQFF	TGTGCCAGCAGTTCTACAGAGGATCAGCAGTTCTTC
NA	TRBV20-1	NA	TRBJ1-2	CSASVREGYGYTF	TGCAGTGCTAGTGTCAGGGAGGGCTATGGCTACACCTTC
NA	TRBV6-5	once	TRBJ2-1	CASSLSWDPLHSEQFF	TGTGCCAGCAGCTTGAGCTGGGACCCCCTTCACAGTGAGCAGTTCTTC
TRBD1	TRBV7-3	few	TRBJ2-3	CASSLGPGQGGDTQYF	TGTGCCAGCAGCTTAGGCCCCGGACAGGGGGGAGATACGCAGTATTTT
NA	TRBV15	few	TRBJ2-1	CATSRENYNEQFF	TGTGCCACCAGCAGAGAAAACTACAATGAGCAGTTCTTC
TRBD2	TRBV12-3/TRBV12-4	few	TRBJ2-1	CASQPTSGLYNEQFF	TGTGCCAGCCAACCTACTAGCGGGTTATACAATGAGCAGTTCTTC
NA	TRBV5-6	NA	TRBJ2-6	CASSLGGLISGANVLTF	TGTGCCAGCAGCTTGGGGGGACTGATCTCTGGGGCCAACGTCCTGACTTTC
TRBD1	TRBV29-1	once	TRBJ2-5	CSVGRGLETQYF	TGCAGCGTTGGCAGGGGGCTGGAGACCCAGTACTTC
NA	TRBV3-1	NA	TRBJ2-3	CASSREDVTDTQYF	TGTGCCAGCAGCCGGGAGGACGTCACAGATACGCAGTATTTT
NA	TRBV14	few	TRBJ1-4	CASSQEAGLGEKLFF	TGTGCCAGCAGCCAAGAGGCCGGGCTCGGTGAAAAACTGTTTTTT
NA	TRBV12-3/TRBV12-4	NA	TRBJ1-6	CASRHREGYNSPLHF	TGTGCCAGCAGACACAGGGAAGGCTATAATTCACCCCTCCACTTT